This T cell receptor beta chain emerged from a study of T cell clonality in common variable immunodeficiency. Libraries were prepared by immunoSEQ multiplex PCR; TCRdb keeps only in-frame clonotypes and omits some of them. Altogether about 35,000 clones were found in the sample, and no singletons occur. This clone showed up many times. The read stops 3 residues short of the end of the CDR3; the missing end is completed from the germline J gene. CDR3 length equals 15 residues. Germline V gene sequence: CDR1 DFQATT, CDR2 SNEGSKA (reference sequence). V was shortened by 6 bases and J by 1 base, with 17 bases between the two germline ends.

V usage is TRBV20-1 and J usage is TRBJ2-3; D perhaps matches TRBD2 (6 bases). The sample taken for sequencing was peripheral blood mononuclear cells. The sequence came from a person aged 18 to 70 in good health. The covered CDR3 bases are TGCAGTGCCGGACTATCTCGAGTGGGCACAGATACG. Translated: CSAGLSRVGTDT. The entire CDR3 protein reads CSAGLSRVGTDTQYF.